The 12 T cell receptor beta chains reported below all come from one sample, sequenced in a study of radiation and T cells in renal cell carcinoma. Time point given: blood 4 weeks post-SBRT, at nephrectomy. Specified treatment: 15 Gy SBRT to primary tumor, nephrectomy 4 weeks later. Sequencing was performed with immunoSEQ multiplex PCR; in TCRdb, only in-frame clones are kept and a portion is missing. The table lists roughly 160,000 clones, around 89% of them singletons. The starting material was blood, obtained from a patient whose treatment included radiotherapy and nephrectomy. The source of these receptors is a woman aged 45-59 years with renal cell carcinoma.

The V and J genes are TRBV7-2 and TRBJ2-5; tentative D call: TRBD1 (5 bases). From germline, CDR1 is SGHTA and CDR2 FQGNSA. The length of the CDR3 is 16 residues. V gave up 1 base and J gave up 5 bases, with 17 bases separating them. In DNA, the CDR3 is TGTGCCAGCAGCTTAGGGTTGCTACAGGTTCGGGAGACCCAGTACTTC. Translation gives CASSLGLLQVRETQYF. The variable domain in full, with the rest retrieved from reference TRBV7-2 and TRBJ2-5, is GAGVSQSPSNKVTEKGKDVELRCDPISGHTALYWYRQSLGQGLEFLIYFQGNSAPDKSGLPSDRFSAERTGGSVSTLTIQRTQQEDSAVYLCASSLGLLQVRETQYFGPGTRLLVL.

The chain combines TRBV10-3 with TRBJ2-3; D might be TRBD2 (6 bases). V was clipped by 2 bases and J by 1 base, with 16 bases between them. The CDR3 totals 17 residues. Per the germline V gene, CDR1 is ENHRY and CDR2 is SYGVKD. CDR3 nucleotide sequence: TGTGCCATCAGTGAGCCGTGGGACTCGGGGGGCACAGATACGCAGTATTTT. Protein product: CAISEPWDSGGTDTQYF.

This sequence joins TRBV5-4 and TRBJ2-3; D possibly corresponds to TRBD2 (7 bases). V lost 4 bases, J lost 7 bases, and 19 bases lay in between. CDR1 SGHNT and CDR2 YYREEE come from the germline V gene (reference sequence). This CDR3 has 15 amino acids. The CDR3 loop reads CASSRAGAIGNTQYF. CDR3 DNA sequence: TGTGCCAGCAGCAGGGCGGGGGCTATAGGAAATACGCAGTATTTT.

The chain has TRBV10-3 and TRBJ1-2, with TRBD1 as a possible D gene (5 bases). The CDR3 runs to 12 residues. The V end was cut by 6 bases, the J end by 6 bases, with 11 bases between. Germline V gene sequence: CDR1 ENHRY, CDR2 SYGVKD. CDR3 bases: TGTGCCATCAGAGATAGGGGAGATGGCTACACCTTC. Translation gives CAIRDRGDGYTF.

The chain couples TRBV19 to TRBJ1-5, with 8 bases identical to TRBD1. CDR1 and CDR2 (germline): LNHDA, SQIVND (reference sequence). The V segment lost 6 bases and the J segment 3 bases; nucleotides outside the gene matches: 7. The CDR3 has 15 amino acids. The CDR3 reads CASSIGTGFNQPQHF. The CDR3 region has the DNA TGTGCCAGTAGCATCGGGACAGGCTTCAATCAGCCCCAGCATTTT.

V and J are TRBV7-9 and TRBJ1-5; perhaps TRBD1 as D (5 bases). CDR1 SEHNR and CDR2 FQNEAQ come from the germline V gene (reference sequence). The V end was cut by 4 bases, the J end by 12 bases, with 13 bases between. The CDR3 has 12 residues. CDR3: CASSYQGGRQHF. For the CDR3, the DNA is TGTGCCAGCAGCTACCAGGGCGGCCGCCAGCATTTT.

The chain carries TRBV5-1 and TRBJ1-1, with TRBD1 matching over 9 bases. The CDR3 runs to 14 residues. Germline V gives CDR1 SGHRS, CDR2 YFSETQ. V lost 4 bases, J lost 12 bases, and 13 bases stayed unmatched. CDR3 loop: CASSERPGQGLTFF. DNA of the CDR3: TGCGCCAGCAGCGAACGACCGGGACAGGGACTAACTTTCTTT.

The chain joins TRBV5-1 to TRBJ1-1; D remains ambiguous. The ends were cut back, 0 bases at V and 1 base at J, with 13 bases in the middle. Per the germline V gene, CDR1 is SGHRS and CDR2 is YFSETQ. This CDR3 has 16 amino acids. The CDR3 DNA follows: TGCGCCAGCAGCTTGGGGTCCGTCAGAGAGAACACTGAAGCTTTCTTT. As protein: CASSLGSVRENTEAFF.

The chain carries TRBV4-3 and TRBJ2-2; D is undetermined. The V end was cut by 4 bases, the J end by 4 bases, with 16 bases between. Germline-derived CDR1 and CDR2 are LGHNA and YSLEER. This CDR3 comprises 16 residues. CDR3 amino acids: CASSLRGVASTGELFF. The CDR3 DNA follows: TGCGCCAGCAGCCTAAGAGGCGTCGCCAGCACCGGGGAGCTGTTTTTT.

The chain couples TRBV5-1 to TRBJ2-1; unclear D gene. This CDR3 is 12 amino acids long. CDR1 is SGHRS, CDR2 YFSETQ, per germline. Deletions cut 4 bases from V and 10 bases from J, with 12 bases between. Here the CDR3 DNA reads TGCGCCAGCAGCCTTCCCCAGGAGGAGCAGTTCTTC. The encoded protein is CASSLPQEEQFF.

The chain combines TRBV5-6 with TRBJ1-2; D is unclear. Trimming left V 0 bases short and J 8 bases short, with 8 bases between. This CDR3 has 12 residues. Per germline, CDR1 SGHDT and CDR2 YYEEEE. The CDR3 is CASSLDRIGYTF. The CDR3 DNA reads TGTGCCAGCAGCTTGGACAGAATCGGCTACACCTTC.

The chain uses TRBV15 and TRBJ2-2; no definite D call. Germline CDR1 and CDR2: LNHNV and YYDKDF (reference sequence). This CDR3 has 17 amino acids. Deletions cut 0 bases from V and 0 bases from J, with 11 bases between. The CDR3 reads CATSRELADPNTGELFF. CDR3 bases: TGTGCCACCAGCAGAGAGTTGGCGGATCCGAACACCGGGGAGCTGTTTTTT.